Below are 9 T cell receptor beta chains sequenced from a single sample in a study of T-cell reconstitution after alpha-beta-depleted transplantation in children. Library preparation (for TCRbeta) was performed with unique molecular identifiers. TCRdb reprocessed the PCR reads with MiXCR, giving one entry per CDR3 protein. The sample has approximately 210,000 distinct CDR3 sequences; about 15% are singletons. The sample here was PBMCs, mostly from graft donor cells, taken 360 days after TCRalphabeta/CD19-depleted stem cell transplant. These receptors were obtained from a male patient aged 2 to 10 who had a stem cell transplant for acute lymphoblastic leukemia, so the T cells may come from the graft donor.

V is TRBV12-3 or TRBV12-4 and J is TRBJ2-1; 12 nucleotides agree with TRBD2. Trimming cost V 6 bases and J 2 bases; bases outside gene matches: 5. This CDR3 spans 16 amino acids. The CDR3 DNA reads TGTGCCAGCAGGTGGACTAGCGGGGTCCCCTACAATGAGCAGTTCTTC. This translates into CASRWTSGVPYNEQFF.

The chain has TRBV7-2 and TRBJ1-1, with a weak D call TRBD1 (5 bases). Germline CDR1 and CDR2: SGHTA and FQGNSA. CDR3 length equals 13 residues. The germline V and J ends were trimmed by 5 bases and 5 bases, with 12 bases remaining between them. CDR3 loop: CASSGGFGTEAFF. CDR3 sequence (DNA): TGTGCCAGCAGCGGGGGGTTTGGGACTGAAGCTTTCTTT. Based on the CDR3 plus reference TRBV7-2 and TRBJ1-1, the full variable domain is GAGVSQSPSNKVTEKGKDVELRCDPISGHTALYWYRQSLGQGLEFLIYFQGNSAPDKSGLPSDRFSAERTGGSVSTLTIQRTQQEDSAVYLCASSGGFGTEAFFGQGTRLTVV.

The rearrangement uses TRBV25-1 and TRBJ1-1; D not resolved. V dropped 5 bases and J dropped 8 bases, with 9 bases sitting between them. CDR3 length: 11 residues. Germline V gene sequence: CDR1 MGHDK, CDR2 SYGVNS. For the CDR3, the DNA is TGTGCCAGCAGTTCGGGTCAAGAAGCTTTCTTT. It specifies CASSSGQEAFF. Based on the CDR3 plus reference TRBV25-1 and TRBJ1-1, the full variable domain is EADIYQTPRYLVIGTGKKITLECSQTMGHDKMYWYQQDPGMELHLIHYSYGVNSTEKGDLSSESTVSRIRTEHFPLTLESARPSHTSQYLCASSSGQEAFFGQGTRLTVV.

The CDR3 loop is CASDQDRVEAFF. CDR3 in DNA: TGTGCCAGTGATCAGGACAGGGTTGAAGCTTTCTTT. The gene calls are TRBV2 and TRBJ1-1, with TRBD1 matching over 8 bases. Germline trimming cut 9 bases from V and 7 bases from J; bases unmatched to any gene: 7. In germline, CDR1 is SNHLY, CDR2 FYNNEI. The CDR3 runs to 12 residues.

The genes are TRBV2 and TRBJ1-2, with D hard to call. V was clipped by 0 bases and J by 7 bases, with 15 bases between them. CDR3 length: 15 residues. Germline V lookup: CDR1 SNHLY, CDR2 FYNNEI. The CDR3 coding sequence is TGTGCCAGCAGTGAAGCGCAGGAGGGTTTGGCTGGCTACACCTTC. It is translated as CASSEAQEGLAGYTF.

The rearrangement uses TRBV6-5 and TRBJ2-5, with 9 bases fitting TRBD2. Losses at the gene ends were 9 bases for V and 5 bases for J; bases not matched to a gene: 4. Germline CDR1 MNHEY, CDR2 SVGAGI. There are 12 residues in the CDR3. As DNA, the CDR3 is TGTGCCAGTCGGACTAGCGCGGAGACCCAGTACTTC. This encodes CASRTSAETQYF.

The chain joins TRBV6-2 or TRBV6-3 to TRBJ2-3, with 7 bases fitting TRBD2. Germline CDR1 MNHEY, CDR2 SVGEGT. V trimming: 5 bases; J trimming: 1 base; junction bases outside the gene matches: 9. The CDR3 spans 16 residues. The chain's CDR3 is CASSALRRGGTDTQYF. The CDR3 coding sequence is TGTGCCAGCAGTGCACTCCGACGGGGGGGCACAGATACGCAGTATTTT.

The CDR3 DNA reads as TGTGCCAGCAGCTTAATGTGGCAGGGAGGAGAAAAACTGTTTTTT. Its protein is CASSLMWQGGEKLFF. The chain uses TRBV7-8 and TRBJ1-4; D perhaps matches TRBD1 (5 bases). Germline CDR1 reads SGHVS; CDR2 reads FQNEAQ. The germline V and J ends were trimmed by 2 bases and 8 bases, with 15 bases remaining between them. The CDR3 totals 15 residues.

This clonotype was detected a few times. CDR3 DNA: TGTGCCAGCAGCGTCTTCACAGGGTACTACAATGAGCAGTTCTTC. This translates into CASSVFTGYYNEQFF. This chain joins TRBV7-8 and TRBJ2-1, with D possibly being TRBD1 (6 bases). Germline-derived CDR1 and CDR2 are SGHVS and FQNEAQ. V was shortened by 5 bases and J by 3 bases, with 14 bases between the two germline ends. The CDR3 spans 15 residues.